Presented here are 27 T cell receptor beta chains from one specimen sequenced in a study of low-dose radiotherapy and immunotherapy resistance in tumors. Gene-specific TRAV and TRBV primers were used for first-strand cDNA, covering alpha and beta chains. TCRs were put through approximately 21 PCR cycles of amplification with Phusion. A constant-region primer and the V-primer adapter served as the primer pair. A single record per CDR3 protein comes from TCRdb applying MiXCR to the reads. Of tens of thousands of distinct CDR3 sequences in the sample, under 30% were seen once. Documented time point: before trial treatment. Sequenced material: PBMCs, taken before treatment. The receptors here all came from a male donor with prostate cancer.

The chain is built from TRBV11-2 and TRBJ2-2; possibly TRBD2 for D (6 bases). This CDR3 contains 17 residues. Germline values: CDR1 SGHAT, CDR2 FQNNGV. V dropped 4 bases and J dropped 2 bases, with 17 bases sitting between them. For the CDR3, the DNA is TGTGCCAGCAGCTCACGCCCGGCGGGGAGCAACACCGGGGAGCTGTTTTTT. Translated: CASSSRPAGSNTGELFF. The full variable domain, rest sourced from reference TRBV11-2 and TRBJ2-2, is EAGVAQSPRYKIIEKRQSVAFWCNPISGHATLYWYQQILGQGPKLLIQFQNNGVVDDSQLPKDRFSAERLKGVDSTLKIQPAKLEDSAVYLCASSSRPAGSNTGELFFGEGSRLTVL.

This clonotype was recorded a few times. This chain connects TRBV30 to TRBJ2-2; D is unresolved. Deletions cut 2 bases from V and 1 base from J, with 5 bases between. The CDR3 sequence is 13 residues long. In germline, CDR1 is GTSNPN, CDR2 SVGIG (reference sequence). In nucleotides, the CDR3 is TGTGCCTGGAGTCCTTGGAACACCGGGGAGCTGTTTTTT. Translation gives CAWSPWNTGELFF.

This clonotype was observed at least ten times. The V and J genes are TRBV19 and TRBJ2-4, with a tentative D call TRBD2 (8 bases). CDR1 is LNHDA, CDR2 SQIVND, per germline (reference sequence). CDR3 length: 12 amino acids. Trimming shortened V by 8 bases and J by 8 bases, and 13 bases separated the two germline ends. CDR3 in DNA: TGTGCCAGTGGGACAGCGGGAGACATTCAGTACTTC. It encodes CASGTAGDIQYF.

At least ten counts were recorded for this clonotype. J is TRBJ1-1 and V is TRBV12-3 or TRBV12-4; D is uncertain. Trimming removed 3 bases at V and 0 bases at J, with 8 bases between. CDR3 length: 14 amino acids. DNA of the CDR3: TGTGCCAGCAGTTTGCCGGTAATGAACACTGAAGCTTTCTTT. As protein: CASSLPVMNTEAFF.

A note on this clonotype: No DNA is shown, since the ends of the CDR3 on it are uncertain; the CDR3 is the one TCRdb lists. The chain couples TRBV9 to TRBJ2-2; no check of the table's D call, TRBD1, against the DNA was made. The germline gives CDR1 SGDLS, CDR2 YYNGEE. Inclusive of both ends, the CDR3 amounts to 16 amino acids. The CDR3 here is CASNRRGGNTGELFFF.

Many counts were recorded for this clonotype. The rearrangement links TRBV7-2 to TRBJ2-7; 11 positions agree with TRBD1. CDR3 length equals 15 residues. Germline-derived CDR1 and CDR2 are SGHTA and FQGNSA. V lost 1 base to trimming and J lost 7 bases; unmatched junction nucleotides: 6. The DNA for the CDR3 is TGTGCCAGCAGCTTAGGGGACAGGGGGTCTAATGAGCAGTACTTC. Translation gives CASSLGDRGSNEQYF.

This clonotype was counted at least ten times. The chain links TRBV7-6 to TRBJ2-3; D not certain. Germline assignment: CDR1 SGHVS and CDR2 FNYEAQ. With 5 bases removed from V and 6 bases from J, the gap between germline ends came to 9 bases. CDR3 length: 12 residues. In DNA form, the CDR3 reads TGTGCCAGCAGCGTAACCGAGGATACGCAGTATTTT. Protein product: CASSVTEDTQYF.

There are many counts of this clonotype. The rearrangement uses TRBV18 and TRBJ2-2; 8 bases are shared with TRBD1. The CDR3 totals 14 residues. Trimming at V came to 4 bases and at J to 4 bases, leaving 2 bases not matched to a gene. From germline, CDR1 is KGHSH and CDR2 LQKENI. The CDR3 nucleotides read TGTGCCAGCTCACGGGACAGGTCCACCGGGGAGCTGTTTTTT. This sequence encodes CASSRDRSTGELFF.

The sample holds many counts of this clonotype. This rearrangement joins TRBV6-6 to TRBJ1-2; TRBD1 agrees at 12 bases. CDR3 size: 18 residues. Unmatched junction bases numbered 9, after V lost 2 bases and J lost 2 bases. The germline V gene has CDR1 MNHNY and CDR2 SVGAGI (reference sequence). Here the CDR3 reads CASSYLGQGAALNYGYTF. CDR3 bases: TGTGCCAGCAGTTACCTGGGACAGGGGGCTGCGCTGAACTATGGCTACACCTTC.

This clonotype was detected only a few times. The chain combines TRBV20-1 with TRBJ1-5, with TRBD1 as a possible D gene (5 bases). The ends were cut back, 6 bases at V and 8 bases at J, with 14 bases in the middle. The CDR3 extends over 12 amino acids. The germline gives CDR1 DFQATT, CDR2 SNEGSKA (reference sequence). CDR3 region: CSAPTVDKPQHF. The CDR3 DNA reads TGCAGTGCCCCGACAGTTGATAAGCCCCAGCATTTT.

This clonotype was recorded many times. The CDR3 DNA is TGCAGCGTTGTCGGAACGGGAGAAAGCACAGATACGCAGTATTTT. The encoded protein is CSVVGTGESTDTQYF. J is TRBJ2-3 and V is TRBV29-1; D possibly corresponds to TRBD2 (6 bases). Germline CDR1 and CDR2: SQVTM and ANQGSEA. V dropped 4 bases and J dropped 0 bases, with 14 bases sitting between them. The CDR3 runs to 15 residues.

This clonotype was seen at least ten times. V and J are TRBV6-2 or TRBV6-3 and TRBJ1-1, with 7 bases matching TRBD1. Trimming took 5 bases from V and 6 from J; bases not matched to a gene: 6. CDR1 MNHEY and CDR2 SVGEGT come from the germline V gene. The CDR3 is 13 residues long. In DNA form, the CDR3 reads TGTGCCAGCAGTGGGCAGGGGGTTGCTGAAGCTTTCTTT. Translated: CASSGQGVAEAFF.

This clonotype has ten or more counts. The chain links TRBV29-1 to TRBJ2-6; D might be TRBD1 (5 bases). V lost 3 bases and J lost 4, with 16 bases in between. Germline V CDR1 and CDR2: SQVTM, ANQGSEA. The CDR3 runs 16 residues. CDR3 in amino acids: CSVDGQGGTGANVLTF. The CDR3 region has the DNA TGCAGCGTTGATGGGCAGGGTGGTACCGGGGCCAACGTCCTGACTTTC.

The chain combines TRBV4-1 with TRBJ2-3; D is uncertain. The CDR3 is made up of 14 amino acids. Trimming pared 0 bases from V and 4 bases from J, leaving 8 bases between. Per the germline V gene, CDR1 is MGHRA and CDR2 is YSYEKL. The CDR3 DNA reads TGCGCCAGCAGCCAAGATGGAAACGCAGATACGCAGTATTTT. It yields the protein CASSQDGNADTQYF.

The table lists this clonotype with many counts. V usage is TRBV3-1 and J usage is TRBJ2-7; no definite D call. Germline V gene sequence: CDR1 LGHDT, CDR2 YNNKEL (reference sequence). V lost 1 base and J lost 1, with 2 bases in between. The CDR3 is 12 amino acids. The CDR3 region has the DNA TGTGCCAGCAGCCAAGCGTCCTACGAGCAGTACTTC. Its protein product is CASSQASYEQYF.

In this sample, this clonotype turned up many times. The chain's CDR3 is CASSNRRDTGELFF. The CDR3 region has the DNA TGTGCCAGCAGCAACAGGAGGGACACCGGGGAGCTGTTTTTT. The chain links TRBV28 to TRBJ2-2; a weak D match, TRBD2 (6 bases). Trimming took 6 bases from V and 3 from J, leaving 11 bases between them. Per germline, CDR1 MDHEN and CDR2 SYDVKM. The CDR3 runs to 14 residues.

Ten or more counts support this clonotype. This chain uses TRBV28 with TRBJ1-6, with 7 bases lining up with TRBD1. Germline V gives CDR1 MDHEN, CDR2 SYDVKM. V shed 7 bases, J shed 2 bases, and the junction held 5 bases outside the gene matches. This CDR3 contains 15 residues. CDR3 in DNA: TGTGCCAGCAACCCGGGACAGACCTATAATTCACCCCTCCACTTT. Its translation: CASNPGQTYNSPLHF.

Many counts were recorded for this clonotype. Written as DNA, the CDR3 is TGTGCCAGCAGCTTTACAGGGAGCCCTGAAGCTTTCTTT. Protein sequence: CASSFTGSPEAFF. V gene TRBV11-2 combines with J gene TRBJ1-1, with a possible D match to TRBD1 (6 bases). The CDR3 sequence is 13 residues long. The V end was cut by 3 bases, the J end by 6 bases, with 11 bases between. Germline V CDR1 and CDR2: SGHAT, FQNNGV.

This clonotype came up many times. For the CDR3, the DNA is TGTGCCAGCAGCTTAGCCAGAAGTTGGGGTTCAAACACCGGGGAGCTGTTTTTT. Residues: CASSLARSWGSNTGELFF. The chain has TRBV7-9 and TRBJ2-2; D is ambiguous. The CDR3 runs 18 residues. Germline values: CDR1 SEHNR, CDR2 FQNEAQ (reference sequence). V was clipped by 0 bases and J by 2 bases, with 16 bases between them.

This clonotype was observed at least ten times. The chain is built from TRBV10-3 and TRBJ2-7; 8 positions match TRBD1. The J segment lost 5 bases and the V segment lost 6 bases, leaving 6 bases of the junction unmatched. The CDR3 is 13 amino acids. Per germline, CDR1 ENHRY and CDR2 SYGVKD. In DNA, the CDR3 is TGTGCCATCAGGGGGACAGGTTCCCACGAGCAGTACTTC. Protein sequence: CAIRGTGSHEQYF.

In its sample, this clonotype was seen many times. J is TRBJ1-5 and V is TRBV12-3 or TRBV12-4; tentative D call: TRBD1 (6 bases). With 5 bases removed from V and 3 bases from J, the gap between germline ends came to 8 bases. The CDR3 runs to 13 residues. The CDR3 spells CASSAGDNQPQHF. The CDR3 DNA follows: TGTGCCAGCAGTGCAGGGGACAATCAGCCCCAGCATTTT.

The sample holds many counts of this clonotype. The chain is built from TRBV28 and TRBJ2-6; D is possibly TRBD2 (6 bases). V was clipped by 6 bases and J by 0 bases, with 12 bases between them. The length of the CDR3 is 16 residues. CDR1 and CDR2 from the germline V gene are MDHEN and SYDVKM. CDR3 sequence (DNA): TGTGCCAGCAGGACTACTAGCCTCTCTGGGGCCAACGTCCTGACTTTC. Amino acids: CASRTTSLSGANVLTF.

This clonotype has more than one count but fewer than ten. The chain carries TRBV6-8 and TRBJ2-1; 7 bases map to TRBD1. The CDR3 length is 16 residues. Germline CDR1 reads MNHGY; CDR2 reads SAAAGT. V trimming: 7 bases; J trimming: 0 bases; junction bases outside the gene matches: 9. CDR3 in amino acids: CASKGQTTSSYNEQFF. The CDR3 coding sequence is TGTGCCAGCAAGGGACAGACTACGAGCTCCTACAATGAGCAGTTCTTC.

In this sample, this clonotype turned up many times. The gene calls are TRBV5-1 and TRBJ1-1; D not resolved. The CDR3 consists of 14 residues. Looked up from germline, CDR1 is SGHRS and CDR2 is YFSETQ. V dropped 1 base and J dropped 5 bases, with 12 bases sitting between them. The CDR3 DNA sequence: TGCGCCAGCAGCTTGATTTTCGTAACGACTGAAGCTTTCTTT. Translation gives CASSLIFVTTEAFF.

This clonotype was seen many times. V is TRBV14 and J is TRBJ1-4; D not resolved. CDR1 is SGHDN and CDR2 is FVKESK in the germline V gene. CDR3 length: 15 residues. The V and J ends lost 4 bases and 7 bases respectively, with 16 bases between them. CDR3 DNA: TGTGCCAGCAGCCGCGGTGAGGCCCTTGGTGAAAAACTGTTTTTT. Translating it yields CASSRGEALGEKLFF.

This clonotype has a count of ten or more. The gene calls are TRBV7-9 and TRBJ2-6; D is unresolved. The CDR3 has 16 residues. With 0 bases removed from V and 0 bases from J, the gap between germline ends came to 6 bases. The germline V gene encodes CDR1 SEHNR and CDR2 FQNEAQ (reference sequence). CDR3 in amino acids: CASSLALSSGANVLTF. The CDR3 nucleotides read TGTGCCAGCAGCTTAGCGCTAAGCTCTGGGGCCAACGTCCTGACTTTC.

In the case of this clonotype: With only one base between it and a far larger clone, this is likely a read error. The V and J genes are TRBV5-1 and TRBJ2-1; TRBD1 matches 8 bases. The germline V gene encodes CDR1 SGHRS and CDR2 YFSETQ. Losses at the gene ends were 4 bases for V and 10 bases for J; bases not matched to a gene: 7. The CDR3 loop spans 13 amino acids. CDR3: CASSKGQDYEQFF. The CDR3 bases are TGCGCCAGCAGCAAGGGACAGGACTACGAGCAGTTCTTC.